The 3 T cell receptor beta chains presented below share a single source sample, sequenced in a study of shared clonotypes between healthy human individuals. Measured with immunoSEQ multiplex PCR; TCRdb has only the in-frame clones, and not every one. The table has about a million clones, around 74% seen once. Sequencing was carried out using memory CD4+ T cells sorted from blood. Subset noted: CD45RA-negative fraction. These receptor sequences come from a young man in good health.

In this sample, this clone turned up a few times. The chain is built from TRBV19 and TRBJ1-5; D possibly corresponds to TRBD1 (5 bases). Deletions cut 7 bases from V and 4 bases from J, with 14 bases between. Per germline, CDR1 LNHDA and CDR2 SQIVND (reference sequence). The CDR3 has 14 amino acids. This CDR3 reads CASTAGGYNQPQHF. DNA of the CDR3: TGTGCCAGTACCGCGGGGGGATATAATCAGCCCCAGCATTTT.

The chain couples TRBV6-1 to TRBJ1-2, with D hard to call. Germline V gives CDR1 MNHNS, CDR2 SASEGT. Between the trimmed V and J ends, which lost 0 bases and 7 bases, there was a span of 12 bases. The CDR3 runs to 14 residues. The CDR3 nucleotides are TGTGCCAGCAGTGAAGCCATAGGTTGGTCTGGCTACACCTTC. This sequence encodes CASSEAIGWSGYTF.

The rearrangement joins TRBV2 to TRBJ2-1; 14 bases are a match to TRBD2. Germline CDR1 is SNHLY and CDR2 is FYNNEI. CDR3 length: 15 amino acids. V shed 8 bases, J shed 5 bases, and the junction held 5 bases outside the gene matches. The CDR3 DNA sequence: TGTGCCAGCCGTAGACTAGCGGGAGGGCACAATGAGCAGTTCTTC. Encoded protein: CASRRLAGGHNEQFF.